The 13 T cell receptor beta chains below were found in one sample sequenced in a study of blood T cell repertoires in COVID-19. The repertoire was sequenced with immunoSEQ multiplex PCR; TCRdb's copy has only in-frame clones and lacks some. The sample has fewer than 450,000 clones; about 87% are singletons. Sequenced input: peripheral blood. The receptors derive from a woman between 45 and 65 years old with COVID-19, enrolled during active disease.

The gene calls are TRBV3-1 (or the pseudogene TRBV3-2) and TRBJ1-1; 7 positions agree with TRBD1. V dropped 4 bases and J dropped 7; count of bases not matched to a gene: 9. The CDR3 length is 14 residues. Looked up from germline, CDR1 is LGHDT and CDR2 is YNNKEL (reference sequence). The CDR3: CASSLQDRRLEAFF. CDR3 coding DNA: TGTGCCAGCAGCCTCCAGGACAGGAGGCTTGAAGCTTTCTTT.

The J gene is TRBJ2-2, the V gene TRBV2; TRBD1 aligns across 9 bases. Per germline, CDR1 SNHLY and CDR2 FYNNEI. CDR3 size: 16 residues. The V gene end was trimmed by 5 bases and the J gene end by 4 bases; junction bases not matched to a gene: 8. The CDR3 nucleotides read TGTGCCAGCAGTCTGATCCGGGACAGGGTCACCGGGGAGCTGTTTTTT. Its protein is CASSLIRDRVTGELFF. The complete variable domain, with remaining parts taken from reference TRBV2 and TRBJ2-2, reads EPEVTQTPSHQVTQMGQEVILRCVPISNHLYFYWYRQILGQKVEFLVSFYNNEISEKSEIFDDQFSVERPDGSNFTLKIRSTKLEDSAMYFCASSLIRDRVTGELFFGEGSRLTVL.

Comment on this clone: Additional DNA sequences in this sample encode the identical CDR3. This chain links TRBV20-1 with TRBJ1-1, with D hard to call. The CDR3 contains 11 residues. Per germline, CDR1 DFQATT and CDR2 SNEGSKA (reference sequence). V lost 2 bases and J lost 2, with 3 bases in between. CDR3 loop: CSARLNTEAFF. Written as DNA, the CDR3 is TGCAGTGCTAGACTAAACACTGAAGCTTTCTTT.

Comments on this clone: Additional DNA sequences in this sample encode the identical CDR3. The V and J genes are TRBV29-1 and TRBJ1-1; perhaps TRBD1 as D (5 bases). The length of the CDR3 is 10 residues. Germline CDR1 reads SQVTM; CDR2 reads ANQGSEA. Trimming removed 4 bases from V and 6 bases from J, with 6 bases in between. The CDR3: CSVGGAEAFF. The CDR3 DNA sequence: TGCAGCGTTGGGGGGGCTGAAGCTTTCTTT.

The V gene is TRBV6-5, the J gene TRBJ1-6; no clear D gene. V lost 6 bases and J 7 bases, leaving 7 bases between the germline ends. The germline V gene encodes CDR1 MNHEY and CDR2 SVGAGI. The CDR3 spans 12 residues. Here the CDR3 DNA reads TGTGCCAGCAGCCGGGAGAATTCACCCCTCCACTTT. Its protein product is CASSRENSPLHF.

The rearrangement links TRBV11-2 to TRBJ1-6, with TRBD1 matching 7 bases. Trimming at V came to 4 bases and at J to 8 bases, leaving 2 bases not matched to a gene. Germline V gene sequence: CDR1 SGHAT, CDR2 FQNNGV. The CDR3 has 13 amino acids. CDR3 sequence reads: CASSYTGDSPLHF. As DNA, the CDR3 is TGTGCCAGCAGCTATACAGGGGATTCACCCCTCCACTTT.

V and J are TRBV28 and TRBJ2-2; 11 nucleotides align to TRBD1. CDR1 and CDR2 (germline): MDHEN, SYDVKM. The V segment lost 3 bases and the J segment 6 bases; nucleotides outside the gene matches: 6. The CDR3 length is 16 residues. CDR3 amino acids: CASSFLRTGGSGELFF. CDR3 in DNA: TGTGCCAGCAGTTTCCTCCGGACAGGGGGCTCCGGGGAGCTGTTTTTT. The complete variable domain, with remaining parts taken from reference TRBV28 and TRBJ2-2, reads DVKVTQSSRYLVKRTGEKVFLECVQDMDHENMFWYRQDPGLGLRLIYFSYDVKMKEKGDIPEGYSVSREKKERFSLILESASTNQTSMYLCASSFLRTGGSGELFFGEGSRLTVL.

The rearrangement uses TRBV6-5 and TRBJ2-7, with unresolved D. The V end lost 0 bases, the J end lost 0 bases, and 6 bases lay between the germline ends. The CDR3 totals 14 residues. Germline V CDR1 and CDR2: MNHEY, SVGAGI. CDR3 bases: TGTGCCAGCAGTTACTCACCACTCTCCTACGAGCAGTACTTC. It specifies CASSYSPLSYEQYF.

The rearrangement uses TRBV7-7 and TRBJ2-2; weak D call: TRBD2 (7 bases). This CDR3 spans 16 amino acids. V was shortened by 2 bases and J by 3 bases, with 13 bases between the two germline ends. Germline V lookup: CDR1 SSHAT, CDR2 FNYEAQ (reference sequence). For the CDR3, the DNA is TGTGCCAGCAGCTTAAGTGGGGGGGCCGACACCGGGGAGCTGTTTTTT. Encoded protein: CASSLSGGADTGELFF.

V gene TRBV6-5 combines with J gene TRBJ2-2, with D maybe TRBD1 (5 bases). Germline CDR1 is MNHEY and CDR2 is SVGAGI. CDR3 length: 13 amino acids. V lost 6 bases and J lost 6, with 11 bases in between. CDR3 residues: CASRSRDPGELFF. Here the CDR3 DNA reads TGTGCCAGCAGGAGCAGGGATCCCGGGGAGCTGTTTTTT.

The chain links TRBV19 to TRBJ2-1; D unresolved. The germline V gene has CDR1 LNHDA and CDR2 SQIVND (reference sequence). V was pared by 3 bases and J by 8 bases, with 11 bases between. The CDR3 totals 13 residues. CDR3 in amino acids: CASSMARVDEQFF. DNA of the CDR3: TGTGCCAGTAGTATGGCCCGGGTCGATGAGCAGTTCTTC.

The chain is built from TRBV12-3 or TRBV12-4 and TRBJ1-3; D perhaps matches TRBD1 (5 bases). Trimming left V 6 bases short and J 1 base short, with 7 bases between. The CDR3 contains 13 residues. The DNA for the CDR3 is TGTGCCAGCAGACAGGCTTCTGGAAACACCATATATTTT. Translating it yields CASRQASGNTIYF.

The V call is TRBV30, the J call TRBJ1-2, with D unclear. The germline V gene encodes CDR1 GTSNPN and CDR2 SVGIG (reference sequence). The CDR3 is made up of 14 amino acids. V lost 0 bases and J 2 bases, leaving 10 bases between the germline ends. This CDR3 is CAWSVLTKNYGYTF. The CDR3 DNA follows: TGTGCCTGGAGTGTACTCACCAAAAACTATGGCTACACCTTC. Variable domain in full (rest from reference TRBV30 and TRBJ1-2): SQTIHQWPATLVQPVGSPLSLECTVEGTSNPNLYWYRQAAGRGLQLLFYSVGIGQISSEVPQNLSASRPQDRQFILSSKKLLLSDSGFYLCAWSVLTKNYGYTFGSGTRLTVV.